Shown below are 2 T cell receptor beta chains from a single sample sequenced in a study of T cells in Graves' hyperthyroidism and ophthalmopathy. RNA transcripts served as the template for amplifying TCR beta CDR3 regions. HTBI primers were used for first-round RT-PCR of the TCR CDR3. TCRdb redid the calling of the multiplex PCR reads with MiXCR, one entry per CDR3 protein. This table has around 690,000 distinct CDR3 sequences, roughly a sixth appearing once. The sequenced material came from blood. Receptors originate from a man aged 50-60 years with Graves' hyperthyroidism.

This chain connects TRBV4-3 to TRBJ2-1; the D is unclear. This CDR3 comprises 15 residues. Trimming took off 1 base at V and 0 bases at J, with 7 bases between the two ends. Germline-derived CDR1 and CDR2 are LGHNA and YSLEER. The CDR3 nucleotides read TGCGCCAGCAGCCAAGGTACGGCCTCCTACAATGAGCAGTTCTTC. Translation: CASSQGTASYNEQFF.

This clonotype was seen ten or more times. The CDR3 protein is CASSPLYESGSDTQYF. Written as DNA, the CDR3 is TGTGCCAGCAGTCCTCTATACGAGAGTGGTTCAGATACGCAGTATTTT. The chain carries TRBV27 and TRBJ2-3; D remains ambiguous. CDR1 is MNHEY, CDR2 SMNVEV, per germline (reference sequence). With 5 bases removed from V and 4 bases from J, the gap between germline ends came to 19 bases. This CDR3 has 16 residues.